The present entry profiles one T cell receptor beta chain with its context. The antigen it recognizes is unknown. No base qualities exist here, and no much larger clone lies one base off it. The study was a case-control design nested within a healthcare worker cohort in London, UK, with weekly nasopharyngeal swab PCR tests and blood sampling. Healthcare workers were recruited between 23 and 31 March 2020, during the week of the UK lockdown, and were followed weekly for up to 16 weeks. The data were taken from a study of early T cells in non-severe SARS-CoV-2 infection (dated by TCRdb to the early 2020s). With respect to the entire study: Bulk RNA from unsorted whole blood was used for TCR sequencing, so alpha and beta chains could not be paired. Overall study outcomes, separate from this receptor: Matching against VDJdb was skewed toward anti-spike CD8 responses, likely underestimated virus-specific expansions, and missed private and CD4 specificities.

Receptor libraries were prepared by 5' RACE. The reads were generated on a NextSeq 500. To correct for sequencing error and PCR bias, the TCR library protocol tagged individual cDNA molecules with unique molecular identifiers. TCR alpha and beta chains were both sequenced, and the abundances of alpha and beta sequences in each sample were closely correlated with each other. The source study handled its data this way. Decombinator V4 was used to annotate TCR sequences for V gene, J gene and CDR3. Expanded TCRs were defined as changing significantly between any two time points under a Poisson model with p below 0.0001. TCR abundances were normalised to the total number of TCRs sequenced per sample and expressed as counts per million. MAIT TCRs were defined by TRAV1-2 paired with TRAJ12, TRAJ20 or TRAJ33, and iNKT TCRs by TRAV10 paired with TRAJ18. VDJdb, accessed on 1 November 2021, was searched for TCRs annotated for CMV, EBV and SARS-CoV-2, and TCRs annotated for more than one antigen were excluded. The raw public data were reprocessed by TCRdb itself: fastp quality trimming at Q25, MiXCR clonotype calling, in-frame beta chains only. Each record represents a unique CDR3 protein, reported with the most common genes and DNA among its rows. TCRdb, not the authors, supplied the V and J calls. A total of around 65,000 distinct CDR3 sequences appear in this sample, roughly 12% of them only once. The ten biggest clones cover around 1.5% of the sample.

Relative to germline, V is 7 bases shorter and J is 2 bases shorter, with 12 bases between their ends. The CDR3 spans 13 residues, from the cysteine through the phenylalanine. The read is trimmed to its CDR3 DNA, 39 bases read in frame from base 1. For CDR1 and CDR2, the germline V gene lists MDHEN and SYDVKM. The TCR sequence derives from an adult who was a healthcare worker with PCR-confirmed SARS-CoV-2 infection or an uninfected control (not recorded which). This sample comprised whole blood, obtained at baseline. The sequence links TRBV28 to TRBJ2-7, and possibly TRBD2, on 7 matching bases. The CDR3 sequence is CASKGRGPYEQYF. The DNA sequence reads TGTGCCAGCAAAGGGCGGGGGCCCTACGAGCAGTACTTC.